What follows are 5 T cell receptor beta chains derived from one specimen sequenced in a study of monozygotic twins with inflammatory bowel disease. TCRdb reanalyzed the 5' RACE reads and collapses them to one entry per CDR3 protein, without DNA. This repertoire includes fewer than 450,000 distinct CDR3 sequences. The sample comprised blood. These receptors came from a human donor with ulcerative colitis or Crohn's disease, or a healthy co-twin of an affected twin (not recorded which).

The V and J genes are TRBV7-2 and TRBJ2-5; absent DNA, TCRdb's TRBD1 call cannot be checked. The CDR3 has 15 amino acids. CDR1 is SGHTA, CDR2 FQGNSA, per germline. CDR3 in amino acids: CASSPGRQAQETQYF.

This chain joins TRBV3-1 and TRBJ2-2; TCRdb's D gene call, TRBD1, goes unchecked for lack of DNA. Germline V lookup: CDR1 LGHDT, CDR2 YNNKEL (reference sequence). This CDR3 spans 14 amino acids. The chain's CDR3 is CASSQPRGTGELFF.

The chain recombines TRBV12-3 or TRBV12-4 with TRBJ2-1; the TCRdb call, TRBD1, lacks DNA for checking. This CDR3 is built from 14 residues. The CDR3 spells CASIPGQTYNEQFF.

V gene TRBV5-6 combines with J gene TRBJ1-4; TCRdb's D gene call, TRBD1, goes unchecked for lack of DNA. Germline V gene data show CDR1 as SGHDT and CDR2 as YYEEEE. The CDR3 contains 17 residues. CDR3 amino acids: CASSHRFWTGSNEKLFF.

The rearrangement links TRBV9 to TRBJ1-5; the TCRdb call, TRBD1, lacks DNA for checking. The germline gives CDR1 SGDLS, CDR2 YYNGEE. The CDR3 spans 14 residues. The CDR3 region is CASSVSPSNQPQHF.